A single sample is the source of the 12 T cell receptor beta chains below, sequenced in a study of Ad26.COV2.S vaccination and SARS-CoV-2 variants. TCRdb keeps only in-frame clones here, not all; method: immunoSEQ multiplex PCR. The table shows hundreds of thousands of clones, with approximately 88% occurring only once. Described treatment: roughly 18 received Ad26.COV2.S at low or high dose, single or two shots; roughly 5 received placebo; per-sample allocation not given. The study sampled participants on day 63 after the first vaccine or placebo injection. Source: peripheral blood, taken in a trial of Ad26.COV2.S vaccine versus placebo. The receptors come from a person between 18 and 60 years old who received the Ad26.COV2.S COVID-19 vaccine or a placebo.

The chain employs TRBV6-5 and TRBJ1-2; D is unresolved. V shed 0 bases and J shed 6 bases, with 8 bases lying between them. Per the germline V gene, CDR1 is MNHEY and CDR2 is SVGAGI. CDR3 length: 13 residues. CDR3 loop: CASSYSGRNGYTF. DNA of the CDR3: TGTGCCAGCAGTTACTCAGGGAGAAATGGCTACACCTTC.

The chain couples TRBV10-3 to TRBJ1-2; 7 bases line up with TRBD1. The CDR3 sequence is 14 residues long. The ends lost 3 bases at V and 6 bases at J; junction bases unmatched: 7. In germline, CDR1 is ENHRY, CDR2 SYGVKD. CDR3 residues: CAISDLTTGDGYTF. DNA of the CDR3: TGTGCCATCAGTGACCTTACAACAGGGGATGGCTACACCTTC.

The chain recombines TRBV7-9 with TRBJ2-7; no clear D gene. V lost 1 base and J lost 9, with 10 bases in between. Germline CDR1 SEHNR, CDR2 FQNEAQ (reference sequence). CDR3 length: 12 amino acids. The CDR3 loop reads CASSLDLFLQYF. For the CDR3, the DNA is TGTGCCAGCAGCTTAGATTTATTCTTGCAGTACTTC.

This chain uses TRBV5-1 with TRBJ2-5, with a weak D call TRBD1 (6 bases). V gave up 7 bases and J gave up 4 bases, with 11 bases separating them. The CDR3 totals 12 residues. CDR1 SGHRS and CDR2 YFSETQ come from the germline V gene. The CDR3 DNA follows: TGCGCCAGCTCGGACAGATTAGAGACCCAGTACTTC. Translated, it gives CASSDRLETQYF.

This clone appeared a single time. The V and J genes are TRBV19 and TRBJ2-5; 13 nucleotides line up with TRBD2. Looked up from germline, CDR1 is LNHDA and CDR2 is SQIVND (reference sequence). This CDR3 region has 15 residues. Unmatched junction bases numbered 5, after V lost 5 bases and J lost 5 bases. CDR3 nucleotides: TGTGCCAGTAGTCGGACTAGCGGGAGTTATGAGACCCAGTACTTC. It translates to CASSRTSGSYETQYF. Using reference TRBV19 and TRBJ2-5 for the parts outside the CDR3, the full variable domain is DGGITQSPKYLFRKEGQNVTLSCEQNLNHDAMYWYRQDPGQGLRLIYYSQIVNDFQKGDIAEGYSVSREKKESFPLTVTSAQKNPTAFYLCASSRTSGSYETQYFGPGTRLLVL.

The chain couples TRBV5-1 to TRBJ2-5, with 10 bases identical to TRBD1. Trimming removed 3 bases from V and 2 bases from J; junction bases left unmatched: 4. The CDR3 is 15 amino acids. CDR1 SGHRS and CDR2 YFSETQ come from the germline V gene. The DNA of the CDR3 is TGCGCCAGCAGCTCGCCGGGACAGGGGCAAGAGACCCAGTACTTC. Translated, it gives CASSSPGQGQETQYF.

The chain employs TRBV5-1 and TRBJ1-4; D call uncertain. Germline V lookup: CDR1 SGHRS, CDR2 YFSETQ. This CDR3 has 15 residues. Trimming cost V 5 bases and J 0 bases, with 11 bases left between them. The CDR3 DNA is TGCGCCAGCAGATCCCTTCTCGCAACTAATGAAAAACTGTTTTTT. Translation: CASRSLLATNEKLFF.

The chain is built from TRBV5-4 and TRBJ2-5; 8 bases are shared with TRBD2. Germline V gene sequence: CDR1 SGHNT, CDR2 YYREEE (reference sequence). The ends lost 4 bases at V and 1 base at J; junction bases unmatched: 12. The CDR3 has 17 amino acids. The CDR3 DNA is TGTGCCAGCAGCCCGCCCGGGACTAGAGGGGGCCAAGAGACCCAGTACTTC. Its protein product is CASSPPGTRGGQETQYF.

CDR3 region: CASSQDLGPQETQYF. The CDR3 DNA is TGCGCCAGCAGCCAAGATCTGGGACCGCAAGAGACCCAGTACTTC. The rearrangement uses TRBV5-1 and TRBJ2-5, with D perhaps given as TRBD1 or TRBD2 (5 bases each). The germline gives CDR1 SGHRS, CDR2 YFSETQ. The CDR3 loop spans 15 amino acids. Trimming took 4 bases from V and 2 from J, leaving 15 bases between them.

The chain carries TRBV4-3 and TRBJ2-1, with a weak D call TRBD2 (6 bases). The V gene's germline CDR1 is LGHNA and CDR2 YSLEER. With 0 bases removed from V and 5 bases from J, the gap between germline ends came to 14 bases. This CDR3 spans 16 amino acids. The CDR3 sequence: CASSQDKQEGNNEQFF. The DNA of the CDR3 is TGCGCCAGCAGCCAAGATAAACAGGAGGGTAACAATGAGCAGTTCTTC.

The chain uses TRBV9 and TRBJ2-2; D is unclear. Germline CDR1 and CDR2: SGDLS and YYNGEE. Trimming pared 4 bases from V and 5 bases from J, leaving 12 bases between. The CDR3 runs 14 residues. CDR3: CASSTIDGTGELFF. CDR3 bases: TGTGCCAGCAGCACAATAGACGGGACCGGGGAGCTGTTTTTT.

The V call is TRBV30, the J call TRBJ1-2, with D uncertain. The CDR3 totals 13 residues. Germline V gene data show CDR1 as GTSNPN and CDR2 as SVGIG (reference sequence). V lost 2 bases and J 4 bases, leaving 11 bases between the germline ends. CDR3 loop: CAWSIDTAYGYTF. CDR3 nucleotides: TGTGCCTGGAGTATAGATACAGCCTATGGCTACACCTTC.